A selection of T cell receptor beta chains follows, all from one sample in a study of blood T cell repertoires in COVID-19. Data came from immunoSEQ multiplex PCR; TCRdb stores just in-frame clones and leaves some out. Of 220,000 or so clones in the sample, about 83% are singletons; the top ten hold around 2%. The sample consisted of PBMCs or T cells enriched from blood (not recorded which). Receptors originate from a woman in her forties or fifties who had recovered from COVID-19. CDR3s include the opening cysteine and the closing phenylalanine or tryptophan. Each record gives: V gene, J gene, D gene, clone size, CDR3 protein, CDR3 DNA. The D gene is left open where the match is weak. Size is omitted from some rows. Given values are once, few, many or a class for expanded clones.

v_gene: TRBV18
j_gene: TRBJ2-7
d_gene: TRBD1
abundance: -
CDR3aa: CASLSGTAVEEQYF
CDR3nt: TGTGCCAGCTTATCCGGGACAGCGGTCGAGGAGCAGTACTTC

v_gene: TRBV11-3
j_gene: TRBJ1-2
d_gene: -
abundance: -
CDR3aa: CASSLAGDPNYGYTF
CDR3nt: TGTGCCAGCAGCTTAGCAGGGGACCCAAACTATGGCTACACCTTC

v_gene: TRBV2
j_gene: TRBJ2-3
d_gene: -
abundance: -
CDR3aa: CASKPGSVSTDTQYF
CDR3nt: TGTGCCAGCAAACCGGGGTCCGTGAGCACAGATACGCAGTATTTT

v_gene: TRBV18
j_gene: TRBJ2-1
d_gene: -
abundance: -
CDR3aa: CASSPRDFNEQFF
CDR3nt: TGTGCCAGCTCACCCAGGGACTTCAATGAGCAGTTCTTC

v_gene: TRBV18
j_gene: TRBJ2-2
d_gene: -
abundance: -
CDR3aa: CASSQSRPGNTGELFF
CDR3nt: TGTGCCAGCTCCCAATCCAGACCAGGGAACACCGGGGAGCTGTTTTTT

v_gene: TRBV19
j_gene: TRBJ2-7
d_gene: -
abundance: -
CDR3aa: CASSINPSYEQYF
CDR3nt: TGTGCCAGTAGTATAAATCCATCCTACGAGCAGTACTTC

v_gene: TRBV2
j_gene: TRBJ2-7
d_gene: -
abundance: -
CDR3aa: CASRQTEAYEQYF
CDR3nt: TGTGCCAGCAGGCAGACAGAGGCCTACGAGCAGTACTTC

v_gene: TRBV29-1
j_gene: TRBJ1-2
d_gene: -
abundance: -
CDR3aa: CSADGGEAYYGYTF
CDR3nt: TGCAGCGCCGATGGTGGGGAGGCTTACTATGGCTACACCTTC

v_gene: TRBV4-1
j_gene: TRBJ2-1
d_gene: TRBD2
abundance: once
CDR3aa: CASSRWTSGGNNNEQFF
CDR3nt: TGCGCCAGCAGCCGCTGGACTAGCGGGGGGAATAACAATGAGCAGTTCTTC

v_gene: TRBV3-1/TRBV3-2
j_gene: TRBJ1-2
d_gene: TRBD1
abundance: -
CDR3aa: CASSPTRTGGLNYGYTF
CDR3nt: TGTGCCAGCAGCCCGACTCGGACAGGGGGCCTTAACTATGGCTACACCTTC

v_gene: TRBV19
j_gene: TRBJ1-2
d_gene: -
abundance: -
CDR3aa: CASSIQGGGYTF
CDR3nt: TGTGCCAGTAGTATTCAGGGTGGCGGCTACACCTTC

v_gene: TRBV4-2
j_gene: TRBJ2-3
d_gene: TRBD2
abundance: -
CDR3aa: CASSQDRYGLAGGPTDTQYF
CDR3nt: TGTGCCAGCAGCCAAGATCGCTACGGACTAGCGGGAGGGCCGACAGATACGCAGTATTTT

v_gene: TRBV3-1/TRBV3-2
j_gene: TRBJ1-5
d_gene: -
abundance: -
CDR3aa: CASSQGGKPQHF
CDR3nt: TGTGCCAGCAGCCAAGGAGGGAAGCCCCAGCATTTT

v_gene: TRBV29-1
j_gene: TRBJ2-1
d_gene: TRBD2
abundance: -
CDR3aa: CSVPLGGRVSYNEQFF
CDR3nt: TGCAGCGTTCCGCTCGGCGGGAGGGTATCCTACAATGAGCAGTTCTTC

v_gene: TRBV10-3
j_gene: TRBJ2-7
d_gene: -
abundance: -
CDR3aa: CAISESIFTGGDEQYF
CDR3nt: TGTGCCATCAGTGAGTCGATTTTCACAGGCGGGGACGAGCAGTACTTC

v_gene: TRBV5-6
j_gene: TRBJ2-5
d_gene: -
abundance: -
CDR3aa: CASSLDSLTQETQYF
CDR3nt: TGTGCCAGCAGCTTGGACTCACTAACCCAAGAGACCCAGTACTTC

v_gene: TRBV12-3/TRBV12-4
j_gene: TRBJ2-7
d_gene: -
abundance: -
CDR3aa: CASSLNRVGEQYF
CDR3nt: TGTGCCAGCAGCCTTAACAGGGTGGGCGAGCAGTACTTC

v_gene: TRBV6-2/TRBV6-3
j_gene: TRBJ1-2
d_gene: TRBD1
abundance: -
CDR3aa: CASSYDRGPYGYTF
CDR3nt: TGTGCCAGCAGTTACGACAGGGGGCCCTATGGCTACACCTTC

v_gene: TRBV2
j_gene: TRBJ2-3
d_gene: -
abundance: -
CDR3aa: CASSEGQSTDTQYF
CDR3nt: TGTGCCAGCAGTGAAGGACAGAGCACAGATACGCAGTATTTT

v_gene: TRBV6-4
j_gene: TRBJ1-3
d_gene: TRBD1
abundance: -
CDR3aa: CASTLKDRSRGNTIYF
CDR3nt: TGTGCCAGCACCCTCAAGGACAGGTCTCGAGGAAACACCATATATTTT

v_gene: TRBV29-1
j_gene: TRBJ1-5
d_gene: -
abundance: -
CDR3aa: CSVRGSNQPQHF
CDR3nt: TGCAGCGTTCGGGGGAGCAATCAGCCCCAGCATTTT

v_gene: TRBV5-1
j_gene: TRBJ1-2
d_gene: TRBD1
abundance: -
CDR3aa: CASRLDRENGYTF
CDR3nt: TGCGCCAGCAGATTGGACAGGGAGAATGGCTACACCTTC

v_gene: TRBV19
j_gene: TRBJ1-1
d_gene: -
abundance: -
CDR3aa: CASSIEGGSEAFF
CDR3nt: TGTGCCAGTAGTATAGAGGGAGGGTCTGAAGCTTTCTTT

v_gene: TRBV6-2/TRBV6-3
j_gene: TRBJ2-1
d_gene: -
abundance: -
CDR3aa: CASSAFSGSLNEQFF
CDR3nt: TGTGCCAGCAGTGCCTTCTCAGGGTCCCTTAATGAGCAGTTCTTC

v_gene: TRBV11-2
j_gene: TRBJ2-4
d_gene: TRBD1
abundance: once
CDR3aa: CASSLTSQGVAKNIQYF
CDR3nt: TGTGCCAGCAGCTTAACAAGCCAGGGGGTAGCCAAAAACATTCAGTACTTC

v_gene: TRBV27
j_gene: TRBJ2-7
d_gene: TRBD2
abundance: -
CDR3aa: CASRGGSYEQYF
CDR3nt: TGTGCCAGCCGCGGGGGCTCCTACGAGCAGTACTTC

v_gene: TRBV10-3
j_gene: TRBJ1-1
d_gene: -
abundance: -
CDR3aa: CAISGTVNTEAFF
CDR3nt: TGTGCCATCAGTGGGACAGTGAACACTGAAGCTTTCTTT

v_gene: TRBV5-1
j_gene: TRBJ2-7
d_gene: TRBD2
abundance: -
CDR3aa: CASSLREGYEQYF
CDR3nt: TGCGCCAGCAGCTTGAGGGAGGGCTACGAGCAGTACTTC

v_gene: TRBV7-9
j_gene: TRBJ2-1
d_gene: -
abundance: -
CDR3aa: CATTQVGSSYNEQFF
CDR3nt: TGTGCCACTACGCAGGTTGGTAGCTCCTACAATGAGCAGTTCTTC

v_gene: TRBV5-3
j_gene: TRBJ2-7
d_gene: -
abundance: few
CDR3aa: CARSLRQIYEQYF
CDR3nt: TGTGCCAGAAGCCTCCGACAGATTTACGAGCAGTACTTC

v_gene: TRBV15
j_gene: TRBJ2-4
d_gene: -
abundance: -
CDR3aa: CATSRDNENIQYF
CDR3nt: TGTGCCACCAGCAGAGATAATGAAAACATTCAGTACTTC

v_gene: TRBV6-2/TRBV6-3
j_gene: TRBJ1-5
d_gene: TRBD1
abundance: -
CDR3aa: CASSQQDRGKPQHF
CDR3nt: TGTGCCAGCAGTCAGCAGGACAGGGGTAAGCCCCAGCATTTT

v_gene: TRBV28
j_gene: TRBJ2-2
d_gene: -
abundance: -
CDR3aa: CASSLWEDTGELFF
CDR3nt: TGTGCCAGCAGTTTGTGGGAGGACACCGGGGAGCTGTTTTTT

v_gene: TRBV4-3
j_gene: TRBJ2-7
d_gene: TRBD2
abundance: -
CDR3aa: CASSQGASGSYEQYF
CDR3nt: TGCGCCAGCAGCCAAGGGGCTAGCGGTTCCTACGAGCAGTACTTC